This is a list of T cell receptor beta chains from one sample in a study of shared clonotypes between healthy human individuals. Using immunoSEQ multiplex PCR, the repertoire was profiled, and TCRdb retains in-frame clones only, with some absent. The sample has 2,500,000 or so clones; around 90% are singletons. Material: naive CD4+ T cells sorted from blood. The receptors come from a man aged 18 to 30 in good health. Both conserved end residues are part of each CDR3. D genes are given only for firm matches. Clone size is not always given. Where it is, it says once, few, many or a class for expanded clones.

D | J | V | size | CDR3 | DNA
TRBD2 | TRBJ2-7 | TRBV4-1 | - | CASSSGLAFYEQYF | TGCGCCAGCAGCTCCGGACTAGCGTTCTACGAGCAGTACTTC
- | TRBJ2-7 | TRBV6-1 | - | CAAWVSFPVGDEQYF | TGTGCCGCCTGGGTCTCCTTCCCGGTCGGGGACGAGCAGTACTTC
- | TRBJ2-2 | TRBV6-5 | - | CASSSTGNTGELFF | TGTGCCAGCAGTTCTACCGGCAACACCGGGGAGCTGTTTTTT
- | TRBJ2-2 | TRBV11-2 | - | CASSPGLAGELFF | TGTGCCAGCAGCCCAGGGTTGGCCGGGGAGCTGTTTTTT
- | TRBJ1-2 | TRBV5-6 | - | CASSLVQGMSRGYTF | TGTGCCAGCAGCTTGGTACAGGGTATGTCGCGGGGCTACACCTTC
- | TRBJ1-5 | TRBV28 | - | CASREGVQPQHF | TGTGCCAGCAGAGAAGGGGTTCAGCCCCAGCATTTT
- | TRBJ1-1 | TRBV2 | - | CASSEGSMNTEAFF | TGTGCCAGCAGTGAGGGTAGTATGAACACTGAAGCTTTCTTT
- | TRBJ2-1 | TRBV30 | - | CAWSRPSSEQFF | TGTGCCTGGAGTAGGCCTAGCAGTGAGCAGTTCTTC
- | TRBJ1-1 | TRBV7-2 | once | CASSGELNTEAFF | TGTGCCAGCAGTGGTGAGCTGAACACTGAAGCTTTCTTT
TRBD1 | TRBJ1-4 | TRBV19 | - | CASSISDRVGEKLFF | TGTGCCAGTAGTATTTCCGACAGGGTGGGAGAAAAACTGTTTTTT
- | TRBJ1-3 | TRBV28 | - | CASTLGIGTGNTIYF | TGTGCCAGCACCTTAGGTATAGGTACAGGAAACACCATATATTTT
TRBD2 | TRBJ2-1 | TRBV5-4 | - | CASSFSGVEQFF | TGTGCCAGCAGCTTCAGCGGGGTAGAGCAGTTCTTC
- | TRBJ2-3 | TRBV6-5 | - | CASSYSGGGTDTQYF | TGTGCCAGCAGTTACTCGGGTGGGGGCACAGATACGCAGTATTTT
- | TRBJ1-1 | TRBV6-5 | - | CASSYHRMNTEAFF | TGTGCCAGCAGTTACCACAGAATGAACACTGAAGCTTTCTTT
- | TRBJ1-6 | TRBV28 | - | CAAARDEGSSYNSPLHF | TGTGCCGCTGCCCGGGACGAAGGAAGCTCCTATAATTCACCCCTCCACTTT
- | TRBJ1-2 | TRBV7-9 | - | CASSLGTSEGGYTF | TGTGCCAGCAGCTTAGGAACCTCGGAAGGTGGCTACACCTTC
- | TRBJ2-5 | TRBV5-1 | - | CASSLDTGQETQYF | TGCGCCAGCAGCTTGGATACAGGCCAAGAGACCCAGTACTTC
TRBD1 | TRBJ1-1 | TRBV6-5 | once | CASSLTGTGDTEAFF | TGTGCCAGCAGTTTAACCGGGACAGGGGACACTGAAGCTTTCTTT
- | TRBJ1-5 | TRBV5-5 | once | CASSSAGVMSNQPQHF | TGTGCCAGCAGCTCGGCGGGGGTAATGAGCAATCAGCCCCAGCATTTT
- | TRBJ2-3 | TRBV11-1 | - | CASSSFGTLTDTQYF | TGTGCCAGCAGCTCTTTCGGGACGCTCACAGATACGCAGTATTTT
TRBD2 | TRBJ2-1 | TRBV7-2 | - | CASSIDPLSGSSYNEQFF | TGTGCCAGCAGCATAGACCCACTTAGCGGGAGCTCCTACAATGAGCAGTTCTTC
TRBD2 | TRBJ2-1 | TRBV7-9 | once | CASSSPLAGGIWNEQFF | TGTGCCAGCAGCTCCCCTTTAGCGGGAGGTATTTGGAATGAGCAGTTCTTC
- | TRBJ2-7 | TRBV11-2 | - | CASSHSGSSYEQYF | TGTGCCAGCAGCCACTCGGGGAGCTCCTACGAGCAGTACTTC
TRBD1 | TRBJ1-1 | TRBV6-5 | - | CANRGTEAFF | TGTGCCAACAGGGGGACTGAAGCTTTCTTT
TRBD2 | TRBJ2-7 | TRBV7-2 | - | CASTPAGGPYEQYF | TGTGCCAGCACGCCAGCGGGAGGGCCGTACGAGCAGTACTTC
TRBD2 | TRBJ2-5 | TRBV7-2 | - | CASSSRTSGISRTQYF | TGTGCCAGCAGCTCCCGGACTAGCGGTATCTCCCGGACCCAGTACTTC
- | TRBJ2-2 | TRBV6-5 | - | CASRTAGQNTGELFF | TGTGCCAGCAGAACCGCGGGACAGAACACCGGGGAGCTGTTTTTT
TRBD2 | TRBJ2-1 | TRBV7-2 | - | CASSAGVVDNEQFF | TGTGCCAGCAGCGCGGGGGTCGTCGACAATGAGCAGTTCTTC
TRBD2 | TRBJ2-7 | TRBV27 | - | CASSLTGLAAATYEQYF | TGTGCCAGCAGTTTAACGGGACTAGCGGCCGCGACCTACGAGCAGTACTTC
TRBD1 | TRBJ1-2 | TRBV7-2 | - | CASSTRILGQGEHRGYTF | TGTGCCAGCAGCACCCGAATCCTAGGACAGGGGGAACATCGGGGCTACACCTTC
- | TRBJ2-4 | TRBV27 | - | CASSPSPGTRKAKNIQYF | TGTGCCAGCAGTCCTTCCCCCGGGACACGCAAAGCCAAAAACATTCAGTACTTC
- | TRBJ1-1 | TRBV7-2 | - | CASSLALVGHTEAFF | TGTGCCAGCAGCTTAGCGCTGGTCGGGCACACTGAAGCTTTCTTT
- | TRBJ2-5 | TRBV5-1 | once | CASSSSLGGQETQYF | TGCGCCAGCAGCTCATCACTAGGGGGCCAAGAGACCCAGTACTTC
TRBD1 | TRBJ2-5 | TRBV5-1 | - | CASSRDRGEETQYF | TGCGCCAGCAGCCGGGACAGGGGTGAGGAGACCCAGTACTTC
TRBD1 | TRBJ1-4 | TRBV5-1 | - | CASSSEGAEKLFF | TGCGCCAGCAGCTCGGAGGGGGCTGAAAAACTGTTTTTT
TRBD1 | TRBJ1-2 | TRBV10-3 | - | CAISADQGGYGYTF | TGTGCCATCAGTGCCGACCAGGGGGGCTATGGCTACACCTTC
- | TRBJ2-7 | TRBV5-1 | - | CASSLERDRYEQYF | TGCGCCAGCAGCTTGGAGCGAGACCGCTACGAGCAGTACTTC
TRBD1 | TRBJ2-5 | TRBV6-1 | - | CASSDRARGETQYF | TGTGCCAGCAGTGACAGGGCCAGGGGGGAGACCCAGTACTTC
TRBD1 | TRBJ1-1 | TRBV7-9 | - | CASSVGSTGENTEAFF | TGTGCCAGCAGCGTAGGGTCGACAGGGGAGAACACTGAAGCTTTCTTT
TRBD2 | TRBJ2-5 | TRBV19 | - | CASSIRGLEETQYF | TGTGCCAGTAGTATTCGGGGACTAGAAGAGACCCAGTACTTC
- | TRBJ2-2 | TRBV5-1 | - | CASSSEGSTGELFF | TGCGCCAGCAGCTCAGAGGGGAGCACCGGGGAGCTGTTTTTT
TRBD2 | TRBJ2-5 | TRBV5-1 | - | CASSTGTSGGRRETQYF | TGCGCCAGCAGCACCGGGACTAGCGGGGGGCGGCGAGAGACCCAGTACTTC
- | TRBJ2-5 | TRBV5-1 | - | CASSSGFRMQGSETQYF | TGCGCCAGCAGCTCGGGGTTCCGGATGCAGGGTTCGGAGACCCAGTACTTC
TRBD2 | TRBJ2-3 | TRBV11-2 | - | CASSSHSGGADTQYF | TGTGCCAGCAGCTCACATAGCGGGGGGGCAGATACGCAGTATTTT
- | TRBJ1-5 | TRBV2 | - | CASTGSNQPQHF | TGTGCCAGCACGGGGAGCAATCAGCCCCAGCATTTT
- | TRBJ2-4 | TRBV28 | - | CASGRRFGAKNIQYF | TGTGCCAGCGGACGAAGGTTCGGAGCCAAAAACATTCAGTACTTC
TRBD2 | TRBJ2-1 | TRBV7-2 | once | CASTSRQGGSWDEQFF | TGTGCCAGCACCTCCAGGCAGGGCGGGAGTTGGGATGAGCAGTTCTTC
- | TRBJ2-6 | TRBV6-1 | - | CASSDEGSGANVLTF | TGTGCCAGCAGTGACGAAGGGTCTGGGGCCAACGTCCTGACTTTC
- | TRBJ1-4 | TRBV27 | - | CASSLFRTSNEKLFF | TGTGCCAGCAGTTTATTTCGGACCTCTAATGAAAAACTGTTTTTT
- | TRBJ1-2 | TRBV6-6 | - | CASRGDIYGYTF | TGTGCCAGCAGGGGGGACATCTATGGCTACACCTTC
TRBD1 | TRBJ2-7 | TRBV2 | - | CASIRDRGREQYF | TGTGCCAGCATCCGGGACAGGGGGCGGGAGCAGTACTTC
- | TRBJ1-5 | TRBV6-5 | few | CAIIDRLNQPQHF | TGTGCCATCATAGACAGACTCAATCAGCCCCAGCATTTT
- | TRBJ1-3 | TRBV30 | - | CAWRGMGNTIYF | TGTGCCTGGAGGGGCATGGGAAACACCATATATTTT
- | TRBJ1-1 | TRBV7-3 | - | CASSSQQNTEAFF | TGTGCCAGCAGCTCACAGCAGAACACTGAAGCTTTCTTT
- | TRBJ1-1 | TRBV11-2 | - | CASSLAFTVNTEAFF | TGTGCCAGCAGCTTAGCCTTTACAGTGAACACTGAAGCTTTCTTT
- | TRBJ2-5 | TRBV30 | - | CARGSGLQETQYF | TGTGCCCGGGGTAGCGGATTACAAGAGACCCAGTACTTC
- | TRBJ2-1 | TRBV5-1 | - | CASSSGHGTIYNEQFF | TGCGCCAGCAGCTCGGGGCACGGGACAATCTACAATGAGCAGTTCTTC